This TCR beta chain was recorded in a study of radiotherapy plus CTLA-4 blockade in lung cancer. Study-wide findings and caveats: Following radiotherapy plus ipilimumab, tumor-derived TCR clones expanded in the blood. Early blood T cell clone dynamics reportedly forecast response best, with interferon-beta.

As concerns this clone: Its antigen is unidentified.

Chemo-refractory metastatic non-small-cell lung cancer patients received focal radiation with ipilimumab CTLA-4 blockade. Trimming stripped 5 bases from V and 7 bases from J, with 18 bases between. Germline V lookup: CDR1 KGHSH, CDR2 LQKENI. This CDR3 region has 15 residues. Clones were sequenced by immunoSEQ multiplex PCR, and TCRdb holds only the in-frame ones, with some missing. The data contain tens of thousands of clones, roughly 70% of them seen just once; the ten biggest clones take up 4%. This chain joins TRBV18 and TRBJ2-1, with D perhaps being TRBD1 or TRBD2 (6 bases each). This sequence originates from a human donor with non-small cell lung cancer who had stable disease on radiotherapy plus ipilimumab. This specimen consisted of peripheral blood, obtained from a patient treated with radiotherapy plus ipilimumab. CDR3 DNA sequence: TGTGCCAGCTCAGCTACACTAGGGGGAGGAAATGAGCAGTTCTTC. Translating gives CASSATLGGGNEQFF.